Each of the 30 T cell receptor beta chains below was sequenced from the same sample in a study of CD8 T cells in ankylosing spondylitis. Overall study findings and caveats: What appeared characteristic of ankylosing spondylitis blood was a TCR beta motif of eight highly homologous variants.

TCRdb analysed the 5' RACE reads with MiXCR anew, one entry per CDR3 protein. The sample has hundreds of thousands of distinct CDR3 sequences; about 11% are singletons. Their antigens remain unidentified. The specimen was blood, either unsorted or a sorted T cell fraction (not recorded which). These receptors all come from a male donor with ankylosing spondylitis.

In its sample, this clonotype was seen many times. The CDR3 spells CASSRYRNTEAFF. CDR3 DNA sequence: TGCGCCAGCAGCCGCTACAGGAACACTGAAGCTTTCTTT. The chain combines TRBV4-3 with TRBJ1-1, with D unresolved. Germline CDR1 is LGHNA and CDR2 is YSLEER. The V gene lost 4 bases and the J gene lost 1 base, with 7 bases spanning the gap. The CDR3 loop spans 13 amino acids.

This clonotype was observed at least ten times. The V call is TRBV5-4, the J call TRBJ2-7, with 7 positions matching TRBD1. Germline trimming cut 4 bases from V and 2 bases from J; bases unmatched to any gene: 9. The germline V gene has CDR1 SGHNT and CDR2 YYREEE (reference sequence). The CDR3 contains 15 residues. CDR3 sequence: CASSAKQGSTYEQYF. DNA for the CDR3: TGTGCCAGCAGCGCCAAACAGGGGAGTACCTACGAGCAGTACTTC.

This clonotype was observed many times. The chain uses TRBV20-1 and TRBJ2-1, with 7 bases aligning to TRBD2. CDR1 and CDR2 from the germline V gene are DFQATT and SNEGSKA (reference sequence). CDR3 length: 15 amino acids. Trimming at V came to 0 bases and at J to 7 bases, leaving 9 bases not matched to a gene. This chain's CDR3 is CSARDPRGGVNEQFF. The CDR3 DNA reads TGCAGTGCTAGAGATCCCCGCGGGGGAGTTAATGAGCAGTTCTTC.

This clonotype was observed a few times. This chain joins TRBV4-3 and TRBJ2-7, with TRBD1 matching 8 bases. The CDR3 contains 13 residues. V lost 9 bases, J lost 5 bases, and 9 bases stayed unmatched. Germline lookup yields CDR1 LGHNA and CDR2 YSLEER. The CDR3 here is CARTYRGLDEQYF. The DNA for the CDR3 is TGCGCCAGGACGTACAGGGGGTTGGACGAGCAGTACTTC.

In its sample, this clonotype was seen a few times. This chain connects TRBV5-5 to TRBJ2-3; the D is unclear. Between the trimmed V and J ends, which lost 4 bases and 6 bases, there was a span of 12 bases. The CDR3 contains 13 residues. Germline CDR1 is SGHKS and CDR2 is YYEKEE (reference sequence). CDR3 sequence (DNA): TGTGCCAGCAGCCCCGGTCCCCGGGATACGCAGTATTTT. Its protein is CASSPGPRDTQYF.

The V call is TRBV20-1, the J call TRBJ2-7; D gene unclear. This CDR3 is 13 amino acids long. Looked up from germline, CDR1 is DFQATT and CDR2 is SNEGSKA (reference sequence). The germline V and J ends were trimmed by 3 bases and 5 bases, with 14 bases remaining between them. The CDR3 sequence is CSASGRNRNEQYF. In DNA form, the CDR3 reads TGCAGTGCTAGCGGACGAAACCGGAACGAGCAGTACTTC.

This clonotype has only a few counts. The chain is built from TRBV9 and TRBJ1-4, with unresolved D. The CDR3 loop spans 15 amino acids. Germline V gives CDR1 SGDLS, CDR2 YYNGEE. Trimming stripped 0 bases from V and 5 bases from J, with 11 bases between. The CDR3 spells CASSVEPGQNEKLFF. The CDR3 nucleotides are TGTGCCAGCAGCGTAGAGCCCGGCCAGAATGAAAAACTGTTTTTT.

This clonotype was seen more than once but under ten times. The chain uses TRBV20-1 and TRBJ2-4; possibly TRBD1 or TRBD2 for D (6 bases each). Looked up from germline, CDR1 is DFQATT and CDR2 is SNEGSKA (reference sequence). Trimming stripped 3 bases from V and 8 bases from J, with 8 bases between. This CDR3 is built from 11 residues. As DNA, the CDR3 is TGCAGTGCTAGGAGGGGGGACATTCAGTACTTC. It yields the protein CSARRGDIQYF.

This clonotype has just a few counts. This rearrangement joins TRBV20-1 to TRBJ1-1, with D perhaps TRBD1 (5 bases). Germline V gives CDR1 DFQATT, CDR2 SNEGSKA (reference sequence). V was pared by 3 bases and J by 12 bases, with 20 bases between. The CDR3 runs 13 residues. CDR3 sequence (DNA): TGCAGTGCTAGGTGGGCCGGGGGGTGGAGGACTTTCTTT. It codes for CSARWAGGWRTFF.

The gene calls are TRBV6-5 and TRBJ2-5, with 8 bases that match TRBD2. CDR3 length: 14 residues. V gave up 2 bases and J gave up 7 bases; unmatched junction bases: 6. The V gene's germline CDR1 is MNHEY and CDR2 SVGAGI. The CDR3 reads CASSYAGTRGTQYF. CDR3 in DNA: TGTGCCAGCAGTTACGCAGGGACTAGAGGGACCCAGTACTTC.

The chain links TRBV19 to TRBJ1-1, with D hard to call. There are 12 residues in the CDR3. The germline V gene has CDR1 LNHDA and CDR2 SQIVND (reference sequence). Between the trimmed V and J ends, which lost 3 bases and 5 bases, there was a span of 7 bases. The CDR3 reads CASSMDGTEAFF. Written as DNA, the CDR3 is TGTGCCAGTAGTATGGACGGGACTGAAGCTTTCTTT.

The rearrangement links TRBV4-2 to TRBJ1-4; a weak D match, TRBD1 (5 bases). The CDR3 has 17 residues. V lost 4 bases, J lost 0 bases, and 15 bases lay in between. Germline V lookup: CDR1 LGHNA, CDR2 YNFKEQ. The CDR3 DNA is TGTGCCAGCAGCCCCACAGGAGGGGCCGCAACTAATGAAAAACTGTTTTTT. This codes for CASSPTGGAATNEKLFF.

This clonotype was observed many times. The chain carries TRBV4-3 and TRBJ2-1; D gene unclear. The CDR3 loop spans 15 amino acids. Trimming removed 4 bases from V and 3 bases from J, with 13 bases in between. Germline V lookup: CDR1 LGHNA, CDR2 YSLEER. Here the CDR3 reads CASSLASQVYNEQFF. CDR3 nucleotides: TGCGCCAGCAGCCTAGCCAGCCAGGTCTACAATGAGCAGTTCTTC.

In this sample, this clonotype turned up a few times. The genes are TRBV6-1 and TRBJ1-3; no definite D call. Trimming shortened V by 8 bases and J by 0 bases, and 14 bases separated the two germline ends. The CDR3 runs 15 residues. Germline V CDR1 and CDR2: MNHNS, SASEGT. The CDR3 loop is CASSEGRSSGNTIYF. CDR3 sequence (DNA): TGTGCCAGCTCTGAAGGACGAAGCTCTGGAAACACCATATATTTT.

The table lists this clonotype with many counts. The chain employs TRBV7-2 and TRBJ2-3; no clear D. Germline V gene sequence: CDR1 SGHTA, CDR2 FQGNSA. The V end was cut by 6 bases, the J end by 2 bases, with 9 bases between. This CDR3 has 13 amino acids. The chain's CDR3 is CASREPDTDTQYF. As DNA, the CDR3 is TGTGCCAGCAGAGAACCCGACACAGATACGCAGTATTTT. Complete variable domain (other parts from reference TRBV7-2 and TRBJ2-3): GAGVSQSPSNKVTEKGKDVELRCDPISGHTALYWYRQSLGQGLEFLIYFQGNSAPDKSGLPSDRFSAERTGGSVSTLTIQRTQQEDSAVYLCASREPDTDTQYFGPGTRLTVL.

The chain joins TRBV5-1 to TRBJ2-2; 7 bases line up with TRBD1. CDR3 length: 16 residues. The germline CDR1 and CDR2 sequences are SGHRS and YFSETQ. J gave up 5 bases and V 4 bases, and 11 bases lay outside the gene matches. The CDR3 protein is CASSPSDRVRTGELFF. CDR3 nucleotides: TGCGCCAGCAGCCCCTCCGACAGGGTGCGAACCGGGGAGCTGTTTTTT.

This clonotype has more than one count but fewer than ten. V usage is TRBV12-3 or TRBV12-4 and J usage is TRBJ1-4; no reliable D call. The germline V and J ends were trimmed by 3 bases and 8 bases, with 16 bases remaining between them. The CDR3 has 15 amino acids. CDR3 sequence reads: CASSFSSGSREKLFF. The CDR3, as DNA: TGTGCCAGCAGTTTTTCTTCAGGCTCAAGGGAAAAACTGTTTTTT.

This clonotype was seen repeatedly, ten times or more. V and J are TRBV10-3 and TRBJ1-6, with D hard to call. The germline CDR1 and CDR2 sequences are ENHRY and SYGVKD. The ends were cut back, 2 bases at V and 7 bases at J, with 12 bases in the middle. The CDR3 runs 15 residues. CDR3 DNA: TGTGCCATCAGTGAGAAGGGATCGGGAAATTCACCCCTCCACTTT. Translated: CAISEKGSGNSPLHF.

This clonotype was detected only a few times. The chain carries TRBV20-1 and TRBJ2-1; D may match TRBD1 or TRBD2 (7 bases each). The CDR3 is 15 residues long. Germline CDR1 DFQATT, CDR2 SNEGSKA (reference sequence). V was cut by 6 bases and J by 3 bases, with 18 bases left in between. DNA of the CDR3: TGCAGTGCCCAGGGGGGGGCTAGCGGCTACAATGAGCAGTTCTTC. Protein: CSAQGGASGYNEQFF.

This clonotype was observed a few times. The rearrangement uses TRBV20-1 and TRBJ1-5, with no clear D. The CDR3 loop spans 13 amino acids. Looked up from germline, CDR1 is DFQATT and CDR2 is SNEGSKA (reference sequence). Trimming stripped 2 bases from V and 5 bases from J, with 10 bases between. In DNA, the CDR3 is TGCAGTGCTAGAATCTACGGGGATCAGCCCCAGCATTTT. It codes for CSARIYGDQPQHF.

This clonotype was counted at least ten times. The chain uses TRBV29-1 and TRBJ1-5; the D gene is possibly TRBD1 (6 bases). This CDR3 is 16 amino acids long. Trimming removed 2 bases at V and 6 bases at J, with 20 bases between. The V gene's germline CDR1 is SQVTM and CDR2 ANQGSEA. The CDR3 nucleotides are TGCAGCGTTGAAAATCGAAACAGGGTTTTCGGTCAGCCCCAGCATTTT. It is translated as CSVENRNRVFGQPQHF.

This clonotype turned up a few times. The chain couples TRBV2 to TRBJ2-3, with TRBD1 matching over 7 bases. CDR1 and CDR2 (germline): SNHLY, FYNNEI. V shed 5 bases, J shed 4 bases, and the junction held 6 bases outside the gene matches. This CDR3 has 14 amino acids. CDR3 DNA sequence: TGTGCCAGCAGTTTTTACAGGGGCGCAGATACGCAGTATTTT. This sequence encodes CASSFYRGADTQYF.

This rearrangement joins TRBV10-3 to TRBJ2-7; 9 bases agree with TRBD1. Germline trimming cut 6 bases from V and 7 bases from J; bases unmatched to any gene: 16. CDR1 and CDR2 from the germline V gene are ENHRY and SYGVKD. CDR3 length: 16 amino acids. Here the CDR3 DNA reads TGTGCCATCAGCCCATCCCGGGGGACAGGGTATGAAGAGCAGTACTTC. Its translation is CAISPSRGTGYEEQYF.

The chain employs TRBV7-9 and TRBJ2-6; TRBD1 might be the D (7 bases). The CDR3 covers 16 residues. Per the germline V gene, CDR1 is SEHNR and CDR2 is FQNEAQ (reference sequence). Between the trimmed V and J ends, which lost 2 bases and 4 bases, there was a span of 12 bases. CDR3: CASSLPTGRGANVLTF. Here the CDR3 DNA reads TGTGCCAGCAGCTTACCGACAGGGAGGGGGGCCAACGTCCTGACTTTC.

This clonotype was seen repeatedly, ten times or more. V and J are TRBV29-1 and TRBJ2-6; D unresolved. The CDR3 runs 14 residues. Germline-derived CDR1 and CDR2 are SQVTM and ANQGSEA. V lost 5 bases to trimming and J lost 2 bases, with 10 bases between them. The CDR3 DNA is TGCAGCGTTCAAAAGGGAACTGGGGCCAACGTCCTGACTTTC. It specifies CSVQKGTGANVLTF.

The table lists this clonotype with many counts. This chain uses TRBV4-3 with TRBJ1-6; D is possibly TRBD1 (5 bases). The germline V and J ends were trimmed by 4 bases and 10 bases, with 11 bases remaining between them. Germline values: CDR1 LGHNA, CDR2 YSLEER. The CDR3 consists of 13 residues. CDR3 protein: CASSLDSDSPLHF. CDR3 DNA sequence: TGCGCCAGCAGCCTTGACAGCGACTCACCCCTCCACTTT.

V and J are TRBV20-1 and TRBJ1-5; TRBD1 might be the D (6 bases). CDR1 is DFQATT and CDR2 is SNEGSKA in the germline V gene (reference sequence). V was clipped by 6 bases and J by 7 bases, with 19 bases between them. This CDR3 comprises 14 residues. The CDR3 nucleotides are TGCAGTGCCGGAGGGTGGGGGGCTGGACAGCCCCAGCATTTT. Translated: CSAGGWGAGQPQHF.

This clonotype was seen more than once but under ten times. J is TRBJ2-2 and V is TRBV12-3 or TRBV12-4; D is ambiguous. CDR3 length: 14 amino acids. Trimming stripped 5 bases from V and 7 bases from J, with 14 bases between. This CDR3 is CASSGVFKGGELFF. The DNA of the CDR3 is TGTGCCAGCAGTGGGGTTTTTAAAGGCGGGGAGCTGTTTTTT.

The genes are TRBV15 and TRBJ2-7, with D uncertain. V was trimmed by 0 bases and J by 0 bases, leaving 9 bases between them. The CDR3 extends over 15 amino acids. Germline CDR1 LNHNV, CDR2 YYDKDF (reference sequence). CDR3 loop: CATSRDPTFSYEQYF. The DNA of the CDR3 is TGTGCCACCAGCAGAGATCCGACATTCTCCTACGAGCAGTACTTC.

Ten or more counts support this clonotype. The CDR3 loop is CASSLDRVYQPQHF. The CDR3 DNA reads as TGTGCCAGCAGTCTCGACAGAGTTTATCAGCCCCAGCATTTT. This sequence joins TRBV6-2 or TRBV6-3 and TRBJ1-5; D might be TRBD1 (5 bases). This CDR3 contains 14 residues. From germline, CDR1 is MNHEY and CDR2 SVGEGT. The germline V and J ends were trimmed by 5 bases and 5 bases, with 13 bases remaining between them.